Sequencing of this T cell receptor (beta chain) was carried out in a study of cytomegalovirus exposure and HLA in healthy donors. Whole-study findings and limits: Reportedly, cytomegalovirus status was diagnosed with high sensitivity and specificity.

This PCR relied on a set of 60 Vbeta primers and 13 Jbeta primers. TCRdb's table, derived via immunoSEQ multiplex PCR, lists solely in-frame clones and lacks some. This sample has over 150,000 clones, with around 80% found just once. Details on this clone: Its antigen is currently unknown.

Trimming took off 5 bases at V and 6 bases at J, with 11 bases between the two ends. Germline V gives CDR1 LNHNV, CDR2 YYDKDF (reference sequence). This CDR3 region has 13 residues. Sequenced input: PBMCs. This TCR came from a male donor in good health and CMV-seronegative. The chain couples TRBV15 to TRBJ1-5; D is perhaps TRBD1 (6 bases). The CDR3 sequence: CATSLGGGQPQHF. CDR3 coding DNA: TGTGCCACCAGCCTTGGGGGCGGTCAGCCCCAGCATTTT.